The clone carrying this T cell receptor beta chain was picked up one time. This table comes from immunoSEQ multiplex PCR, and its TCRdb copy is limited to in-frame clones, with some not included. Of hundreds of thousands of clones listed, 73% are singletons. The sample comes from a study of shared clonotypes between healthy human individuals. The CDR3 length is 15 residues. Germline CDR1 is SNHLY and CDR2 is FYNNEI. The trim removed 6 bases at V and 4 bases at J, leaving 10 bases unmatched. This chain links TRBV2 with TRBJ1-2; TRBD1 matches 8 bases. This clonotype was sampled from a man between 25 and 39 years old in good health. Sequencing input: memory CD4+ T cells sorted from blood. The subset is: CD45RA-negative fraction. The DNA for the CDR3 is TGTGCCAGCAGCGGACAGGGCCTCCAAAGCTATGGCTACACCTTC. It encodes CASSGQGLQSYGYTF.